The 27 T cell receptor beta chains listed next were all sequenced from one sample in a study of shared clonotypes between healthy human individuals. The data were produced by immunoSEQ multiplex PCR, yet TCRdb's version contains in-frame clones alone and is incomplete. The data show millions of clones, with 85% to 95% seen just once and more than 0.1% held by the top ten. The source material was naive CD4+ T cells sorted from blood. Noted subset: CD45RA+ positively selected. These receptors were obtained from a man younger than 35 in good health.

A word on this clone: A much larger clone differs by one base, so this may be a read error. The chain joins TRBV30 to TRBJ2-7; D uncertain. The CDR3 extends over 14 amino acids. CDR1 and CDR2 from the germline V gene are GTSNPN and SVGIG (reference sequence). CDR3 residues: CAWSKQQSSYEQHF. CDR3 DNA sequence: TGTGCCTGGAGTAAGCAACAGAGCTCCTACGAGCAGCACTTC.

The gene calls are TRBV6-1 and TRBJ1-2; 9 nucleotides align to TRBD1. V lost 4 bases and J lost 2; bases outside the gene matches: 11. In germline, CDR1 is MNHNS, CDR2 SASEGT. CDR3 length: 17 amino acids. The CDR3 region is CASSALGGQGNNYGYTF. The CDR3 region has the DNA TGTGCCAGCAGTGCCCTCGGCGGACAGGGGAACAACTATGGCTACACCTTC.

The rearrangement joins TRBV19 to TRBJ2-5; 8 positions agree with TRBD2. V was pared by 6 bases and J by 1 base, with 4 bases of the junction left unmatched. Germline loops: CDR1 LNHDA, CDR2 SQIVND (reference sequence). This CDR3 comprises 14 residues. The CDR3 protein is CASSGRVPQETQYF. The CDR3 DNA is TGTGCCAGTAGCGGGAGGGTGCCCCAAGAGACCCAGTACTTC.

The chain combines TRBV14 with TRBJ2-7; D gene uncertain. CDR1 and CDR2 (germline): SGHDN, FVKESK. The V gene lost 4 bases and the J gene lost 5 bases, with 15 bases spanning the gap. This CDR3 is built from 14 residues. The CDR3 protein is CASSLVGGKNEQYF. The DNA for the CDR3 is TGTGCCAGCAGCCTAGTAGGTGGTAAGAACGAGCAGTACTTC.

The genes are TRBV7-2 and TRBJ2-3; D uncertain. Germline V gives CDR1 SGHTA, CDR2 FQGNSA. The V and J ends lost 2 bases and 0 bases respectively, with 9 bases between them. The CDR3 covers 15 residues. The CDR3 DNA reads TGTGCCAGCAGCTTACAGTCTACTAGCACAGATACGCAGTATTTT. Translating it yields CASSLQSTSTDTQYF.

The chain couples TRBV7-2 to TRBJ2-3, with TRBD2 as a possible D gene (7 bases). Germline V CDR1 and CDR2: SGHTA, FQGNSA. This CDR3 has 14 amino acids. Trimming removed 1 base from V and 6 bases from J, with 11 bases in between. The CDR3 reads CASSLVGGGDTQYF. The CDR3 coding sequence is TGTGCCAGCAGCTTAGTGGGAGGGGGGGATACGCAGTATTTT.

Here the CDR3 DNA reads TGTGCCAGCAGCAGGGCAGGGAACTCCTACAATGAGCAGTTCTTC. This encodes CASSRAGNSYNEQFF. The rearrangement uses TRBV7-3 and TRBJ2-1; D is possibly TRBD1 (5 bases). The CDR3 consists of 15 residues. Germline CDR1 SGHTA, CDR2 FQGTGA. The V gene lost 5 bases and the J gene lost 0 bases, with 11 bases spanning the gap.

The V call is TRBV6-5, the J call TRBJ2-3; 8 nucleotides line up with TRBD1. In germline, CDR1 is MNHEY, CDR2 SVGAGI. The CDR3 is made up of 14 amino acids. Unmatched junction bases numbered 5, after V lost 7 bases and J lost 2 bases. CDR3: CASTRTGTTDTQYF. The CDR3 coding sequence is TGTGCCAGCACCCGGACAGGGACCACAGATACGCAGTATTTT.

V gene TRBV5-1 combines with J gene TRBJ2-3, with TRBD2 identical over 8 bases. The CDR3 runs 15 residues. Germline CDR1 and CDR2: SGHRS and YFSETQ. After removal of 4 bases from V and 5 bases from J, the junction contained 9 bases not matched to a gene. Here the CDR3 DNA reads TGCGCCAGCAGCCCGGGCGGGACTAGTGTAGATACGCAGTATTTT. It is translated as CASSPGGTSVDTQYF.

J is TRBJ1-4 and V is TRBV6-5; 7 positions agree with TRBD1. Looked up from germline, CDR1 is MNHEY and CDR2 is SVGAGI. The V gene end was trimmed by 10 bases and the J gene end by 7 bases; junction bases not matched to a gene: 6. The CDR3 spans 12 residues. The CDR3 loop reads CATRTGAEKLFF. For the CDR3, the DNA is TGTGCCACCAGAACAGGGGCTGAAAAACTGTTTTTT.

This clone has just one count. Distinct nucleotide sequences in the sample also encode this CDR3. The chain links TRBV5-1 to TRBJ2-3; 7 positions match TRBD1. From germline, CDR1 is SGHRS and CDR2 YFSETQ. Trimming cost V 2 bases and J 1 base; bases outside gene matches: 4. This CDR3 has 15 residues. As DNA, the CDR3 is TGCGCCAGCAGCTTAGGGGGCCCCGGCACAGATACGCAGTATTTT. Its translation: CASSLGGPGTDTQYF.

As DNA, the CDR3 is TGTGCCAGCACGAGGGGGCCAACTAATGAAAAACTGTTTTTT. Residues: CASTRGPTNEKLFF. This sequence joins TRBV6-1 and TRBJ1-4; TRBD1 matches at 7 bases. This CDR3 comprises 14 residues. Looked up from germline, CDR1 is MNHNS and CDR2 is SASEGT. V lost 7 bases and J lost 0; bases outside the gene matches: 2.

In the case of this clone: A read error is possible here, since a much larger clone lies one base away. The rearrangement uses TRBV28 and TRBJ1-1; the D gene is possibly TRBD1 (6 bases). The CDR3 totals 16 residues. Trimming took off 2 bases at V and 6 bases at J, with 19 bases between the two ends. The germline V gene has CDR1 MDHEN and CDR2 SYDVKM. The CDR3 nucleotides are TGTGCCAGCAGTTTAACATGGGGGACATCCTACGCTGAAGCTTTCTTT. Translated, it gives CASSLTWGTSYAEAFF.

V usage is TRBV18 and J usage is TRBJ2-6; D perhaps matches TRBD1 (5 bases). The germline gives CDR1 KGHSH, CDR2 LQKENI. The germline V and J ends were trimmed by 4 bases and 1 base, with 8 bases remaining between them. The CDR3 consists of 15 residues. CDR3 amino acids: CASSQTVSGANVLTF. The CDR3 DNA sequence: TGTGCCAGCTCACAGACAGTTTCTGGGGCCAACGTCCTGACTTTC.

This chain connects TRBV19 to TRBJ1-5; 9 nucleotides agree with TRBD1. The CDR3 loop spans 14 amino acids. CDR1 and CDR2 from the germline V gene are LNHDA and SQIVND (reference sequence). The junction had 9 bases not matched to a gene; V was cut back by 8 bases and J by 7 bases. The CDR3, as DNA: TGTGCCAGTTCGCCGGGACAGGGATCACAGCCCCAGCATTTT. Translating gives CASSPGQGSQPQHF.

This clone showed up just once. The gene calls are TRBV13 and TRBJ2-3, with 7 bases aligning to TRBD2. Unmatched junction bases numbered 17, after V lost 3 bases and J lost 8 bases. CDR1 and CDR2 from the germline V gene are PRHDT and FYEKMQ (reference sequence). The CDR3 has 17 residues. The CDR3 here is CASSFTLRLAGDGTQYF. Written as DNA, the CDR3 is TGTGCCAGCAGCTTCACCCTTCGACTAGCCGGGGATGGTACGCAGTATTTT.

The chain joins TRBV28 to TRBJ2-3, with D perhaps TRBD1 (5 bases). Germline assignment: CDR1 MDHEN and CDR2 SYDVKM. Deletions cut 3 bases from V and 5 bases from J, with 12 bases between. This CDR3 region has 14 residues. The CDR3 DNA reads TGTGCCAGCAGTTTGGGGCGGAGAAAAGATACGCAGTATTTT. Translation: CASSLGRRKDTQYF.

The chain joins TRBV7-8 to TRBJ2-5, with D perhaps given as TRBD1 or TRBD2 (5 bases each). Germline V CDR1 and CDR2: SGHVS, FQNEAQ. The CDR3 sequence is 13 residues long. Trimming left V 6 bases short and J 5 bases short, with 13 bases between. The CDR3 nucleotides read TGTGCCAGCAGTCCCAGTCGGGGCGAGACCCAGTACTTC. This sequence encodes CASSPSRGETQYF.

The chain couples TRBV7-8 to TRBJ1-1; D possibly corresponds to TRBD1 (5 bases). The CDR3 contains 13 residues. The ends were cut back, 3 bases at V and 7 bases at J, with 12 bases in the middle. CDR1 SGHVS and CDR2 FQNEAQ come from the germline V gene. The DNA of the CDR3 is TGTGCCAGCAGCTTTGGCAGGGAACTTGAAGCTTTCTTT. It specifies CASSFGRELEAFF.

CDR3 bases: TGTGCCTGGAGTGTACTGGGGGCAGGGGTAAGTGGCACTGAAGCTTTCTTT. Residues: CAWSVLGAGVSGTEAFF. J is TRBJ1-1 and V is TRBV30, with a possible D match to TRBD1 (6 bases). The CDR3 extends over 17 amino acids. Germline values: CDR1 GTSNPN, CDR2 SVGIG (reference sequence). The ends were cut back, 0 bases at V and 4 bases at J, with 21 bases in the middle. Together with reference TRBV30 and TRBJ1-1, the CDR3 gives the full variable domain: SQTIHQWPATLVQPVGSPLSLECTVEGTSNPNLYWYRQAAGRGLQLLFYSVGIGQISSEVPQNLSASRPQDRQFILSSKKLLLSDSGFYLCAWSVLGAGVSGTEAFFGQGTRLTVV.

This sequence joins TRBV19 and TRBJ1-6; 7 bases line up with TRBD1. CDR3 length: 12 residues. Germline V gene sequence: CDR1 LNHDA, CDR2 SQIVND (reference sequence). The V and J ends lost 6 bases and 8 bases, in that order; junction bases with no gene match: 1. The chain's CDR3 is CASRTGDSPLHF. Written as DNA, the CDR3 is TGTGCCAGTAGAACAGGGGATTCACCCCTCCACTTT.

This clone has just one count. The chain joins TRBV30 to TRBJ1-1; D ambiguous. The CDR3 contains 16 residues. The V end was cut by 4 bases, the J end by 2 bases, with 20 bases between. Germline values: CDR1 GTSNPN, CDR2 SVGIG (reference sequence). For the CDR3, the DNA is TGTGCCTGGACCTCCCTAGGGCGGACGCCAAACACTGAAGCTTTCTTT. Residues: CAWTSLGRTPNTEAFF.

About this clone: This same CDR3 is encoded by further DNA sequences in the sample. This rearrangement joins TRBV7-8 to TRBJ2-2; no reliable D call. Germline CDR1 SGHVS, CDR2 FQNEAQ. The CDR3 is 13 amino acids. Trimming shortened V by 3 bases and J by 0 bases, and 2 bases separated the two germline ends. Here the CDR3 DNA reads TGTGCCAGCAGCTTTTCGAACACCGGGGAGCTGTTTTTT. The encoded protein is CASSFSNTGELFF.

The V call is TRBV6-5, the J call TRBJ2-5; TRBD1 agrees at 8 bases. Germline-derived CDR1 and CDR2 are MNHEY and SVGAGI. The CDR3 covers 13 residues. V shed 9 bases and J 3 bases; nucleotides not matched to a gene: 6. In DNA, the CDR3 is TGTGCCAGTCAGACAGGGGAAGAAGAGACCCAGTACTTC. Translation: CASQTGEEETQYF.

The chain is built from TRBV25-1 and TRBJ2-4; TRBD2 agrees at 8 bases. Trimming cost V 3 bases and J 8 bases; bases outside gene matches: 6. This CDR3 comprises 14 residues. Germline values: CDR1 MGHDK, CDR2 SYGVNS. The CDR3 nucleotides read TGTGCCAGCAGTGACCCTAGCGGGTCAGACATTCAGTACTTC. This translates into CASSDPSGSDIQYF.

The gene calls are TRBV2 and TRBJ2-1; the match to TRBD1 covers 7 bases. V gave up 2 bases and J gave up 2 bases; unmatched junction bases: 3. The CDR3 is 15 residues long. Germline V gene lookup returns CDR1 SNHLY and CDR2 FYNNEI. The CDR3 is CASSEQGVPYNEQFF. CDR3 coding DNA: TGTGCCAGCAGTGAACAGGGGGTCCCCTACAATGAGCAGTTCTTC.

CDR3 bases: TGTGCCTGGACGGGAGATCAAGAGACCCAGTACTTC. It is translated as CAWTGDQETQYF. The chain is built from TRBV30 and TRBJ2-5, with TRBD2 as a possible D gene (6 bases). The germline CDR1 and CDR2 sequences are GTSNPN and SVGIG (reference sequence). The CDR3 is made up of 12 amino acids. V shed 4 bases and J shed 2 bases, with 8 bases lying between them.